The next 24 T cell receptor beta chains were all read from a single sample in a study of cytomegalovirus exposure and HLA in healthy donors. 13 Jbeta primers and 60 Vbeta primers were used for the PCR. Generated by immunoSEQ multiplex PCR, the TCRdb table keeps only in-frame clones and is missing some. The table has 180,000 or so clones, around 78% seen once. Sequences were obtained from PBMCs. These TCRs come from a man aged 18 to 30 in good health and CMV-seronegative.

The chain has TRBV27 and TRBJ1-1; 10 nucleotides agree with TRBD1. Trimming removed 10 bases from V and 1 base from J; junction bases left unmatched: 12. The CDR3 contains 16 residues. CDR1 MNHEY and CDR2 SMNVEV come from the germline V gene (reference sequence). CDR3 in DNA: TGTGCCACCTTCACGGGACAGGGGTATCCGAACACTGAAGCTTTCTTT. It is translated as CATFTGQGYPNTEAFF.

V gene TRBV6-5 combines with J gene TRBJ1-4, with D possibly TRBD1 on 5 matching bases. Deletions cut 2 bases from V and 6 bases from J, with 10 bases between. In germline, CDR1 is MNHEY, CDR2 SVGAGI. The CDR3 consists of 14 residues. The CDR3 sequence is CASSYGQGDEKLFF. CDR3 DNA sequence: TGTGCCAGCAGTTACGGGCAGGGTGATGAAAAACTGTTTTTT.

This clone has only a few counts. The chain uses TRBV5-1 and TRBJ1-1, with D unclear. V was shortened by 4 bases and J by 4 bases, with 14 bases between the two germline ends. The germline gives CDR1 SGHRS, CDR2 YFSETQ. The CDR3 loop spans 14 amino acids. As DNA, the CDR3 is TGCGCCAGCAGCGGGGAGTCGGGCGTCACTGAAGCTTTCTTT. It encodes CASSGESGVTEAFF.

J is TRBJ1-2 and V is TRBV2, with 7 positions matching TRBD1. In germline, CDR1 is SNHLY, CDR2 FYNNEI. The trim removed 6 bases at V and 4 bases at J, leaving 14 bases unmatched. The CDR3 runs to 16 residues. The DNA for the CDR3 is TGTGCCAGCAGCGATCCCGGGAACAGGGGCTTCTATGGCTACACCTTC. It encodes CASSDPGNRGFYGYTF.

The chain employs TRBV10-1 and TRBJ1-1; TRBD1 aligns across 9 bases. The ends lost 2 bases at V and 6 bases at J; junction bases unmatched: 4. The CDR3 loop spans 14 amino acids. Germline V gene sequence: CDR1 WNHNN, CDR2 SYGVQD (reference sequence). Here the CDR3 reads CASSEDRGAPEAFF. DNA of the CDR3: TGCGCCAGCAGTGAGGACAGGGGGGCTCCTGAAGCTTTCTTT.

In its sample, this clone was seen a few times. The chain joins TRBV6-6 to TRBJ2-2, with a possible D match to TRBD2 (5 bases). Germline loops: CDR1 MNHNY, CDR2 SVGAGI (reference sequence). CDR3 size: 15 residues. Trimming stripped 0 bases from V and 3 bases from J, with 8 bases between. As DNA, the CDR3 is TGTGCCAGCAGTTACTCAGGTAGCGACACCGGGGAGCTGTTTTTT. This sequence encodes CASSYSGSDTGELFF.

In this sample, this clone turned up a few times. CDR3 sequence reads: CAATSSSYNEQFF. The CDR3 bases are TGTGCCGCCACTAGTAGCTCCTACAATGAGCAGTTCTTC. The rearrangement links TRBV28 to TRBJ2-1; TRBD2 might be the D (5 bases). Germline-derived CDR1 and CDR2 are MDHEN and SYDVKM. The CDR3 runs 13 residues. V gave up 11 bases and J gave up 0 bases, with 11 bases separating them.

CDR3 bases: TGTGCCAGCAGTAAGGACATTTACAATGAGCAGTTCTTC. Protein sequence: CASSKDIYNEQFF. The V call is TRBV6-6, the J call TRBJ2-1, with TRBD1 as a possible D gene (5 bases). V dropped 5 bases and J dropped 4 bases, with 9 bases sitting between them. The CDR3 is 13 amino acids. Germline V gene data show CDR1 as MNHNY and CDR2 as SVGAGI (reference sequence).

The chain recombines TRBV18 with TRBJ1-5, with D perhaps TRBD1 (5 bases). The CDR3 sequence is 13 residues long. CDR1 and CDR2 from the germline V gene are KGHSH and LQKENI. Trimming removed 2 bases at V and 8 bases at J, with 10 bases between. CDR3 in amino acids: CASSPILGEPQHF. CDR3 DNA sequence: TGTGCCAGCTCACCAATTTTAGGGGAGCCCCAGCATTTT.

This clone appeared a few times. This rearrangement joins TRBV2 to TRBJ2-1, with TRBD2 identical over 8 bases. The J segment lost 7 bases and the V segment lost 6 bases, leaving 14 bases of the junction unmatched. CDR1 SNHLY and CDR2 FYNNEI come from the germline V gene. This CDR3 spans 16 amino acids. CDR3 DNA sequence: TGTGCCAGCAGCGGGGGGGTCGGGGGGGGCCTTAATGAGCAGTTCTTC. This encodes CASSGGVGGGLNEQFF.

The chain is built from TRBV9 and TRBJ1-2; no clear D. The CDR3 sequence is 9 residues long. The germline CDR1 and CDR2 sequences are SGDLS and YYNGEE. V was trimmed by 10 bases and J by 6 bases, leaving 7 bases between them. CDR3 loop: CAGGDGYTF. The CDR3 DNA follows: TGTGCCGGCGGGGATGGCTACACCTTC.

This sequence joins TRBV10-3 and TRBJ2-5, with D maybe TRBD2 (5 bases). The CDR3 contains 14 residues. Germline CDR1 ENHRY, CDR2 SYGVKD. With 0 bases removed from V and 4 bases from J, the gap between germline ends came to 9 bases. The CDR3, as DNA: TGTGCCATCAGTGAGTCGACTCGGGGAGAGACCCAGTACTTC. This sequence encodes CAISESTRGETQYF.

The V call is TRBV7-9, the J call TRBJ1-5, with 7 nucleotides matching TRBD1. This CDR3 comprises 15 residues. The ends lost 2 bases at V and 7 bases at J; junction bases unmatched: 8. Germline V lookup: CDR1 SEHNR, CDR2 FQNEAQ (reference sequence). The CDR3 protein is CASSLSGGLGQPQHF. CDR3 in DNA: TGTGCCAGCAGCTTATCAGGGGGGTTGGGGCAGCCCCAGCATTTT.

The chain carries TRBV6-5 and TRBJ2-2; D gene unclear. There are 12 residues in the CDR3. Germline V lookup: CDR1 MNHEY, CDR2 SVGAGI. V was cut by 2 bases and J by 6 bases, with 4 bases left in between. The CDR3 sequence: CASSYPAGELFF. The CDR3 region has the DNA TGTGCCAGCAGTTACCCCGCCGGGGAGCTGTTTTTT.

The chain joins TRBV15 to TRBJ1-1, with unresolved D. With 0 bases removed from V and 0 bases from J, the gap between germline ends came to 8 bases. Germline-derived CDR1 and CDR2 are LNHNV and YYDKDF (reference sequence). This CDR3 has 15 amino acids. This CDR3 reads CATSRDNTMNTEAFF. The CDR3 region has the DNA TGTGCCACCAGCAGAGATAACACCATGAACACTGAAGCTTTCTTT. Looking up the rest from reference TRBV15 and TRBJ1-1 gives the full variable domain: DAMVIQNPRYQVTQFGKPVTLSCSQTLNHNVMYWYQQKSSQAPKLLFHYYDKDFNNEADTPDNFQSRRPNTSFCFLDIRSPGLGDTAMYLCATSRDNTMNTEAFFGQGTRLTVV.

This clone was counted between two and nine times. The CDR3 protein is CASSTSSWEQFF. The CDR3 DNA reads TGTGCCAGCAGTACCTCTAGTTGGGAGCAGTTCTTC. The V and J genes are TRBV2 and TRBJ2-1; D remains unclear. This CDR3 region has 12 residues. Trimming removed 5 bases at V and 10 bases at J, with 12 bases between. The germline CDR1 and CDR2 sequences are SNHLY and FYNNEI.

The chain joins TRBV6-6 to TRBJ2-1; 8 bases fit TRBD2. The CDR3 has 15 residues. Trimming removed 3 bases from V and 0 bases from J; junction bases left unmatched: 1. Germline values: CDR1 MNHNY, CDR2 SVGAGI (reference sequence). The CDR3 coding sequence is TGTGCCAGCAGTTATAGCGGGGACTCCTACAATGAGCAGTTCTTC. Its translation is CASSYSGDSYNEQFF.

This clone was counted once. J is TRBJ1-2 and V is TRBV7-9; D gene unclear. The CDR3 contains 13 residues. Germline CDR1 and CDR2: SEHNR and FQNEAQ (reference sequence). Deletions cut 0 bases from V and 7 bases from J, with 9 bases between. CDR3 sequence (DNA): TGTGCCAGCAGCTTAGCGCAGACTTCTGGCTACACCTTC. Translation gives CASSLAQTSGYTF. The entire variable domain, with the rest obtained from reference TRBV7-9 and TRBJ1-2, is as follows: DTGVSQNPRHKITKRGQNVTFRCDPISEHNRLYWYRQTLGQGPEFLTYFQNEAQLEKSRLLSDRFSAERPKGSFSTLEIQRTEQGDSAMYLCASSLAQTSGYTFGSGTRLTVV.

The chain is built from TRBV30 and TRBJ1-5; TRBD1 matches at 7 bases. CDR3 size: 16 residues. Losses at the gene ends were 0 bases for V and 9 bases for J; bases not matched to a gene: 14. Germline loops: CDR1 GTSNPN, CDR2 SVGIG (reference sequence). The CDR3: CAWSVGDSQRWRPQHF. DNA for the CDR3: TGTGCCTGGAGTGTGGGGGACAGCCAACGGTGGAGGCCCCAGCATTTT. The variable domain in full, completed from reference TRBV30 and TRBJ1-5, reads SQTIHQWPATLVQPVGSPLSLECTVEGTSNPNLYWYRQAAGRGLQLLFYSVGIGQISSEVPQNLSASRPQDRQFILSSKKLLLSDSGFYLCAWSVGDSQRWRPQHFGDGTRLSIL.

The chain joins TRBV6-1 to TRBJ1-2; D gene unclear. The CDR3 is 11 residues long. In germline, CDR1 is MNHNS, CDR2 SASEGT. Deletions cut 10 bases from V and 8 bases from J, with 14 bases between. The CDR3: CATKRSGGYTF. Written as DNA, the CDR3 is TGTGCCACCAAAAGAAGCGGGGGCTACACCTTC.

This chain connects TRBV28 to TRBJ2-7; tentative D call: TRBD1 (7 bases). The CDR3 sequence is 16 residues long. V lost 5 bases, J lost 2 bases, and 19 bases lay in between. Germline-derived CDR1 and CDR2 are MDHEN and SYDVKM. CDR3 bases: TGTGCCAGCAGTCACAGGGGAGGAGGTTTCCCCTACGAGCAGTACTTC. It specifies CASSHRGGGFPYEQYF. Combining the CDR3 with reference TRBV28 and TRBJ2-7 gives the whole variable domain DVKVTQSSRYLVKRTGEKVFLECVQDMDHENMFWYRQDPGLGLRLIYFSYDVKMKEKGDIPEGYSVSREKKERFSLILESASTNQTSMYLCASSHRGGGFPYEQYFGPGTRLTVT.

V usage is TRBV7-2 and J usage is TRBJ2-3, with D perhaps TRBD2 (7 bases). Germline V lookup: CDR1 SGHTA, CDR2 FQGNSA. V was cut by 5 bases and J by 4 bases, with 19 bases left in between. The CDR3 spans 16 residues. The CDR3 sequence is CASSPIGGGGPDTQYF. The CDR3 region has the DNA TGTGCCAGCAGCCCAATAGGAGGGGGGGGCCCAGATACGCAGTATTTT.

This clone appeared a few times. The chain has TRBV7-9 and TRBJ2-1; 9 positions agree with TRBD1. The junction had 12 bases not matched to a gene; V was cut back by 5 bases and J by 7 bases. Germline loops: CDR1 SEHNR, CDR2 FQNEAQ (reference sequence). This CDR3 spans 16 amino acids. The chain's CDR3 is CASSTRDRVLGNEQFF. The CDR3 region has the DNA TGTGCCAGCAGCACTCGGGACAGGGTGCTAGGGAATGAGCAGTTCTTC.

The chain uses TRBV9 and TRBJ2-5, with 7 bases fitting TRBD2. V shed 3 bases and J 5 bases; nucleotides not matched to a gene: 7. In germline, CDR1 is SGDLS, CDR2 YYNGEE. The CDR3 totals 14 residues. The CDR3, as DNA: TGTGCCAGCAGCGCACCTCGGGGGGTCGAGACCCAGTACTTC. This encodes CASSAPRGVETQYF.